This T cell receptor (beta chain) is from a study of PD-1 blockade in classical Hodgkin lymphoma. On this clone: Its antigen remains unknown.

Repertoires were generated with immunoSEQ multiplex PCR, while TCRdb's copy carries only in-frame clones and drops some. Here the sample spans tens of thousands of clones, roughly 89% being singletons. Time point indicated: cycle 4 day 1 (C4D1), after more than five weeks of nivolumab. Every single patient, without exception, relapsed after autologous stem cell transplantation, and brentuximab vedotin exposure varied. Study-level results: Sources of repertoire differences remain undefined, possibly disease activity or prior therapy. The study found complete responders had baseline diversity similar to newly diagnosed patients. CD4+ TCR diversity, unlike CD8+, climbed significantly by C4D1. Patients excluded were those beginning nivolumab under 1 year after ASCT.

V gave up 5 bases and J gave up 7 bases, with 11 bases separating them. The germline gives CDR1 LNHNV, CDR2 YYDKDF (reference sequence). CDR3 size: 13 residues. The chain employs TRBV15 and TRBJ1-4; D is uncertain. The origin of this receptor is a human donor with classical Hodgkin lymphoma. The sample was peripheral blood mononuclear cells (PBMCs), taken before the fourth cycle of nivolumab. CDR3 loop: CATSRGLGEKLFF. In nucleotides, the CDR3 is TGTGCCACCAGCCGCGGCCTGGGTGAAAAACTGTTTTTT.